What follows describes a single T cell receptor beta chain. Cells designated naive CD8 were CD45RO-negative and were positively selected for CCR7, with terminally differentiated effector memory CD45RA+ cells excluded. The sample comes from a study of shared clonotypes between healthy human individuals. This table comes from immunoSEQ multiplex PCR, and its TCRdb copy is limited to in-frame clones, with some not included. The sample shows roughly 2,000,000 clones, approximately 94% of them seen only once. Trimming cost V 4 bases and J 3 bases; bases outside gene matches: 5. Germline values: CDR1 SGHRS, CDR2 YFSETQ. The CDR3 loop spans 15 amino acids.

The specimen was naive CD8+ T cells sorted from blood. The TCR comes from a man younger than 35 in good health. The chain recombines TRBV5-1 with TRBJ2-3; TRBD1 agrees at 10 bases. CDR3 in amino acids: CASSMTGGGTDTQYF. The DNA for the CDR3 is TGCGCCAGCAGCATGACAGGGGGCGGGACAGATACGCAGTATTTT.